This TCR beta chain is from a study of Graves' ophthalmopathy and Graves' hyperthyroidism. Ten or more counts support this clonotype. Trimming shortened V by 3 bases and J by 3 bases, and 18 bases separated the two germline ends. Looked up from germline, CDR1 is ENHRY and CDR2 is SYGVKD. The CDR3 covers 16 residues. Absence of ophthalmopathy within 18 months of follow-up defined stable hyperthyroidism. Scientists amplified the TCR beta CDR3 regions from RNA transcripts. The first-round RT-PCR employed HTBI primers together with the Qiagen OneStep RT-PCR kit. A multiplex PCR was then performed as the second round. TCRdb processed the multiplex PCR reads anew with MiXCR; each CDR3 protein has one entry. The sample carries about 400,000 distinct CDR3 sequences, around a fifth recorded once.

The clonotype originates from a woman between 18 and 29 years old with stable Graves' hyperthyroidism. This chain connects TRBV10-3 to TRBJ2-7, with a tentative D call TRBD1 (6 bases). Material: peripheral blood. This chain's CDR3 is CAISDPGTTQFYEQYF. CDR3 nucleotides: TGTGCCATCAGTGACCCGGGGACAACCCAGTTCTACGAGCAGTACTTC.